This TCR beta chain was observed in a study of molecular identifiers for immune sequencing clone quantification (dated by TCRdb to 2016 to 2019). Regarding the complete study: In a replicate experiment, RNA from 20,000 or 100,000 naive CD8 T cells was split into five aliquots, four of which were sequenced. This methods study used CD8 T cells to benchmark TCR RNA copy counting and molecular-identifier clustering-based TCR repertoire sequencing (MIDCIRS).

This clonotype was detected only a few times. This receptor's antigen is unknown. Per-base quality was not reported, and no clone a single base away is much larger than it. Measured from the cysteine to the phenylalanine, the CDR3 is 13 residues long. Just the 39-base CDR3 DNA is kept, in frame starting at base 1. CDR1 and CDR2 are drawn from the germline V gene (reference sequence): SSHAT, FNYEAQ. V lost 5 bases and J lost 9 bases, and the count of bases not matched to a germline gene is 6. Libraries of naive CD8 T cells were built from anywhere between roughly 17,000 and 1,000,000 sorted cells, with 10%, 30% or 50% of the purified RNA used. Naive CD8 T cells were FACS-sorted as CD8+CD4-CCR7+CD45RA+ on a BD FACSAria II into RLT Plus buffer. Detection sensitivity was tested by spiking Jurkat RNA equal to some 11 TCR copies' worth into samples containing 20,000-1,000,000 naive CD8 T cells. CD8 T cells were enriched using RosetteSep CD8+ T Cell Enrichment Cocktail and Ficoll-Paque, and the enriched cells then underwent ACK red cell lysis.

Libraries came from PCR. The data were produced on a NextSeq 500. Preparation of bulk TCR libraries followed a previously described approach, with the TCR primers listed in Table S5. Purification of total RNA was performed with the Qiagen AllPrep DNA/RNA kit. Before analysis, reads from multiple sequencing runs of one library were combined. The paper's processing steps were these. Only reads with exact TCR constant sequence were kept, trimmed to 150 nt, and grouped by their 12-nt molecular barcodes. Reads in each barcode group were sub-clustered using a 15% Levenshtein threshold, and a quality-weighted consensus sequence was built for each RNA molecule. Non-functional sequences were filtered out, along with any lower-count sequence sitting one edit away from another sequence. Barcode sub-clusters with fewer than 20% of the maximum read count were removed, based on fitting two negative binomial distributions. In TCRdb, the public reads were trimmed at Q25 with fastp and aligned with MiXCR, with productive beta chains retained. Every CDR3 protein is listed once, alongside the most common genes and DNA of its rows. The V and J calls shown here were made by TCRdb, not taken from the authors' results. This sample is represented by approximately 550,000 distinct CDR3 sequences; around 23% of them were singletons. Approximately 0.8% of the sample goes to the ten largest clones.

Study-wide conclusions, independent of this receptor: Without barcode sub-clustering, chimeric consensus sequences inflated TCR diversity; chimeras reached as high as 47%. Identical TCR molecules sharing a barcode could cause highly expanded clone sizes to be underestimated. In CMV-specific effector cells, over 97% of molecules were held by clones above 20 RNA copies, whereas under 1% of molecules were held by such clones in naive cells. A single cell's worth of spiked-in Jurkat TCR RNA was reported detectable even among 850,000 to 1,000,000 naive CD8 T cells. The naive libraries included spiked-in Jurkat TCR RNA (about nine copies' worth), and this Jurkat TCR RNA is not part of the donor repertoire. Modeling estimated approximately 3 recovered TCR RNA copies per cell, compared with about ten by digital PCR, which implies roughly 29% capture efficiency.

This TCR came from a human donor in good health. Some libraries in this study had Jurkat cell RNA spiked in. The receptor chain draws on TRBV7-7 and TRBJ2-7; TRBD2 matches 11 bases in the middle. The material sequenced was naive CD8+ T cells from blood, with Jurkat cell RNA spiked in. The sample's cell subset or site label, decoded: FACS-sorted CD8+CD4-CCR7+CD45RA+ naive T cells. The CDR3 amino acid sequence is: CASSPTSGGLQYF. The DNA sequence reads TGTGCCAGCAGCCCCACTAGCGGGGGACTGCAGTACTTC.